This T cell receptor beta chain emerged from a study of T cells after posttransplantation cyclophosphamide. Study findings and constraints: After PTCy, TRB diversity resembled that of CNI/methotrexate controls. Blood and skin or GI T cell repertoires showed limited TRB overlap.

There are many counts of this clone. Its specificity is unknown. Data came from immunoSEQ multiplex PCR; TCRdb stores just in-frame clones and leaves some out. This sample carries some 31,000 clones, none of them present only once. Sequencing was performed on PBMCs. This TCR came from a woman aged 30 to 39 in good health and a related stem cell transplant donor.

CDR3 in DNA: TGTGCCAGCAGCTCGACTACTCTTAACACTGAAGCTTTCTTT. It codes for CASSSTTLNTEAFF. J is TRBJ1-1 and V is TRBV11-2; D uncertain. The germline V gene has CDR1 SGHAT and CDR2 FQNNGV. The CDR3 has 14 amino acids. V lost 4 bases, J lost 2 bases, and 11 bases lay in between.